The next 8 T cell receptor beta chains were all read from a single sample in a study of CD8 T cells in Susac syndrome (dated by TCRdb to the late 2010s). Receptor libraries were prepared by the immunoSEQ multiplex PCR assay. RNA was extracted with the RNeasy kit and about 0.5 to 1 ug was reverse transcribed using random hexamers. The public reads were quality trimmed at Q25 with fastp and then assembled into clones with MiXCR by TCRdb, keeping productive beta chains. Records with the same CDR3 protein are collapsed into one entry carrying the most frequent genes and DNA. The sample table records some 300,000 distinct CDR3 sequences; 65% to 90% of these occur just once. In total, the top ten clones hold 0.2% to 0.25% of the sample. The sample taken for sequencing was CD8+ T cells from PBMCs. The receptors were gathered from a human donor with multiple sclerosis.

The V and J genes are TRBV6-5 and TRBJ2-7, with unresolved D. Between the trimmed V and J ends, which lost 6 bases and 4 bases, there was a span of 16 bases. Germline loops: CDR1 MNHEY, CDR2 SVGAGI. This CDR3 is 14 amino acids long. The CDR3 here is CASSRRVEYYEQYF. The CDR3 nucleotides read TGTGCCAGCAGCCGCCGAGTGGAATATTACGAGCAGTACTTC.

The rearrangement links TRBV27 to TRBJ2-7; D tentatively fits TRBD1 or TRBD2 (5 bases each). This CDR3 region has 14 residues. V was trimmed by 7 bases and J by 0 bases, leaving 13 bases between them. CDR1 and CDR2 (germline): MNHEY, SMNVEV (reference sequence). CDR3 region: CASNQRGGSYEQYF. The CDR3 bases are TGTGCCAGCAACCAACGTGGGGGCTCCTACGAGCAGTACTTC.

This clonotype occurred once. J is TRBJ2-7 and V is TRBV4-3, with 9 positions matching TRBD2. This CDR3 spans 18 amino acids. Germline assignment: CDR1 LGHNA and CDR2 YSLEER. With V trimmed by 0 bases and J by 4 bases, 13 bases remained unmatched. CDR3 protein: CASSQDTTLAGSPYEQYF. The CDR3 DNA follows: TGCGCCAGCAGCCAAGATACCACCCTAGCGGGATCCCCGTACGAGCAGTACTTC.

The J gene is TRBJ2-7, the V gene TRBV9; TRBD2 aligns across 11 bases. The CDR3 consists of 14 residues. Germline V gene data show CDR1 as SGDLS and CDR2 as YYNGEE. Trimming removed 3 bases from V and 13 bases from J; junction bases left unmatched: 12. The CDR3 loop reads CASSDGLAGARLYF. In DNA form, the CDR3 reads TGTGCCAGCAGCGACGGACTAGCGGGTGCACGCCTTTACTTC.

The chain combines TRBV7-9 with TRBJ1-1; D not resolved. V lost 3 bases and J 0 bases, leaving 8 bases between the germline ends. Germline lookup yields CDR1 SEHNR and CDR2 FQNEAQ (reference sequence). There are 14 residues in the CDR3. CDR3 sequence reads: CASSLGKMNTEAFF. The CDR3 DNA is TGTGCCAGCAGCTTGGGGAAAATGAACACTGAAGCTTTCTTT.

The chain couples TRBV30 to TRBJ2-1; tentatively, D is TRBD2 (5 bases). This CDR3 region has 14 residues. From germline, CDR1 is GTSNPN and CDR2 SVGIG (reference sequence). V dropped 0 bases and J dropped 4 bases, with 10 bases sitting between them. CDR3 sequence (DNA): TGTGCCTGGAGTGTGGGGAGCGTATACAATGAGCAGTTCTTC. This encodes CAWSVGSVYNEQFF. Filled out from reference TRBV30 and TRBJ2-1, the complete variable domain reads SQTIHQWPATLVQPVGSPLSLECTVEGTSNPNLYWYRQAAGRGLQLLFYSVGIGQISSEVPQNLSASRPQDRQFILSSKKLLLSDSGFYLCAWSVGSVYNEQFFGPGTRLTVL.

This clonotype was counted a single time. The rearrangement uses TRBV12-3 or TRBV12-4 and TRBJ2-7; 7 nucleotides align to TRBD1. The CDR3 totals 17 residues. The junction had 11 bases not matched to a gene; V was cut back by 1 base and J by 2 bases. CDR3 protein: CASSLGARGTETYEQYF. In DNA, the CDR3 is TGTGCCAGCAGTTTAGGGGCTAGGGGGACAGAGACCTACGAGCAGTACTTC.

In this sample, this clonotype turned up a few times. The V gene is TRBV4-1, the J gene TRBJ1-5; D is ambiguous. The CDR3 is made up of 15 amino acids. The ends were cut back, 4 bases at V and 2 bases at J, with 12 bases in the middle. The germline V gene encodes CDR1 MGHRA and CDR2 YSYEKL. The CDR3 nucleotides are TGCGCCAGCAGCCTCCTTTATAATGGCAATCAGCCCCAGCATTTT. The encoded protein is CASSLLYNGNQPQHF.